Included here is one TCR beta chain sequence, with context. This may be a read error, as it is one base from a much larger clone. The CDR3 spans 14 residues. J gave up 4 bases and V 3 bases, and 2 bases lay outside the gene matches. CDR1 is MRHNA and CDR2 is SNTAGT in the germline V gene. Per the original data handling: Estimation of nucleated cell counts was performed using reference gene primer amplification. TCRdb's copy holds only in-frame clones and misses some; the assay was immunoSEQ multiplex PCR. V and J calls plus clone size are reproduced from that table; the DNA served to infer D and trimming. This table has approximately 28,000 clones, approximately 90% appearing once. The data derive from a study of blood T cell repertoires in COVID-19. Across the study: Samples representing acute and convalescent COVID-19 were sourced from the United States, Italy and Spain. The cDNA or gDNA used as material had been derived from T cells, B-cell-depleted T cells, or PBMCs.

Sequencing was done on a sample of peripheral blood. This TCR derives from a human donor in a cohort sampled during active COVID-19. The chain has TRBV6-4 and TRBJ2-3, with 9 bases fitting TRBD2. CDR3 amino acids: CASSERGGPDTQYF. The CDR3 nucleotides are TGTGCCAGCAGTGAGCGGGGGGGCCCAGATACGCAGTATTTT.